This T cell receptor beta chain was recovered during a study of CD8+CD57+ T cells in acquired aplastic anemia. Across the whole study: An average of about 3.2 ug of DNA was obtained from sorted CD4+ and CD8+ cells. Notes on the study in general: Patients showed no significant difference from controls in CD8+ Simpson's diversity. Patients and controls had in common approximately 29 CD8+ CDR3 sequences.

This CDR3 is 16 amino acids long. The V gene's germline CDR1 is SEHNR and CDR2 FQNEAQ (reference sequence). J gave up 7 bases and V 4 bases, and 8 bases lay outside the gene matches. This clonotype was observed a few times. Its antigen is not known. Genomic DNA was employed as the template in profiling TCR beta VDJ and CDR3. Via MiXCR, TCRdb re-called the reads, giving one row per CDR3 protein. The sample includes 150,000 to 200,000 distinct CDR3 sequences, 64% of them seen just once. The sequenced sample was sorted CD4+, CD8+, or CD8+CD57+ T cells (not recorded which) from PBMCs. This receptor was taken from a human donor with severe aplastic anemia or a healthy control (not recorded which). The chain uses TRBV7-9 and TRBJ1-6, with 9 bases that match TRBD1. The CDR3 protein is CASSSTGGWINSPLHF. For the CDR3, the DNA is TGTGCCAGCAGCTCCACAGGGGGCTGGATCAATTCACCCCTCCACTTT.